These 10 T cell receptor beta chains originate from one sample sequenced in a study of blood T cell repertoires in COVID-19. TCRdb's copy holds only in-frame clones and misses some; the assay was immunoSEQ multiplex PCR. The table records around 430,000 clones, around 88% of them present only once. Sequences were obtained from peripheral blood. These receptors were obtained from a woman in her 50s with COVID-19, enrolled during active disease.

As to this clone: The sample contains more than one DNA sequence encoding this CDR3. This rearrangement joins TRBV12-3 or TRBV12-4 to TRBJ1-1; D call uncertain. This CDR3 spans 13 amino acids. V lost 3 bases and J 4 bases, leaving 9 bases between the germline ends. The CDR3 bases are TGTGCCAGCAGTTTGCGAGCCCGCACTGAAGCTTTCTTT. This encodes CASSLRARTEAFF.

The V and J genes are TRBV20-1 and TRBJ1-4; the match to TRBD1 covers 9 bases. Germline CDR1 and CDR2: DFQATT and SNEGSKA (reference sequence). This CDR3 contains 16 residues. V gave up 3 bases and J gave up 4 bases; unmatched junction bases: 9. The CDR3 coding sequence is TGCAGTGCTAGTGGGACCGGGACAGGGCGTAATGAAAAACTGTTTTTT. As protein: CSASGTGTGRNEKLFF.

The rearrangement uses TRBV3-1 (or the pseudogene TRBV3-2) and TRBJ1-2; tentatively, D is TRBD1 (6 bases). V shed 1 base and J shed 3 bases, with 15 bases lying between them. This CDR3 is 16 amino acids long. The germline CDR1 and CDR2 sequences are LGHDT and YNNKEL (reference sequence). As DNA, the CDR3 is TGTGCCAGCAGCCAAGGTCCCGGGGAGGGGGACTATGGCTACACCTTC. Its translation is CASSQGPGEGDYGYTF.

This clone was counted at least ten times. The V and J genes are TRBV9 and TRBJ1-1; 7 bases agree with TRBD1. There are 15 residues in the CDR3. CDR1 and CDR2 from the germline V gene are SGDLS and YYNGEE. After removal of 1 base from V and 8 bases from J, the junction contained 11 bases not matched to a gene. CDR3 nucleotide sequence: TGTGCCAGCAGCGTACACCCGCGACAGGGTGAAGAAGCTTTCTTT. It encodes CASSVHPRQGEEAFF.

This clone was seen a single time. V and J are TRBV5-6 and TRBJ1-1; TRBD1 is a possible D gene (5 bases). The germline CDR1 and CDR2 sequences are SGHDT and YYEEEE. The V and J ends lost 1 base and 10 bases respectively, with 14 bases between them. The CDR3 is 13 amino acids. The CDR3 nucleotides are TGTGCCAGCAGCTTGTCAGGGATGGCCGGAGCTTTCTTT. Encoded protein: CASSLSGMAGAFF.

The chain recombines TRBV9 with TRBJ1-2; maybe TRBD1 (6 bases). The V end was cut by 6 bases, the J end by 8 bases, with 17 bases between. CDR3 length: 13 residues. The germline V gene encodes CDR1 SGDLS and CDR2 YYNGEE. The CDR3 here is CASTNQGSRGYTF. Here the CDR3 DNA reads TGTGCCAGCACCAATCAGGGGTCTCGGGGCTACACCTTC.

The rearrangement links TRBV18 to TRBJ1-5; no clear D. The ends were cut back, 2 bases at V and 0 bases at J, with 8 bases in the middle. Per the germline V gene, CDR1 is KGHSH and CDR2 is LQKENI. The CDR3 covers 15 residues. CDR3 DNA sequence: TGTGCCAGCTCACCAGGAGTAGATAGCAATCAGCCCCAGCATTTT. It yields the protein CASSPGVDSNQPQHF.

This chain joins TRBV19 and TRBJ2-3; perhaps TRBD1 as D (6 bases). The V gene's germline CDR1 is LNHDA and CDR2 SQIVND (reference sequence). V was trimmed by 4 bases and J by 2 bases, leaving 10 bases between them. The CDR3 extends over 14 amino acids. Here the CDR3 DNA reads TGTGCCAGTAGTAAGGGACATTCCACAGATACGCAGTATTTT. Its translation: CASSKGHSTDTQYF.

The rearrangement links TRBV5-1 to TRBJ1-6, with D possibly being TRBD1 (6 bases). The germline V gene encodes CDR1 SGHRS and CDR2 YFSETQ. The germline V and J ends were trimmed by 0 bases and 8 bases, with 12 bases remaining between them. The CDR3 is made up of 15 amino acids. CDR3 DNA: TGCGCCAGCAGCTTGGAGGGGGGGCTCGATTCACCCCTCCACTTT. This gives the protein CASSLEGGLDSPLHF. Full variable domain (remainder filled in from reference TRBV5-1 and TRBJ1-6): KAGVTQTPRYLIKTRGQQVTLSCSPISGHRSVSWYQQTPGQGLQFLFEYFSETQRNKGNFPGRFSGRQFSNSRSEMNVSTLELGDSALYLCASSLEGGLDSPLHFGNGTRLTVT.

The rearrangement links TRBV9 to TRBJ2-1; D is possibly TRBD2 (6 bases). V was cut by 0 bases and J by 5 bases, with 9 bases left in between. Germline V gene data show CDR1 as SGDLS and CDR2 as YYNGEE. This CDR3 spans 14 amino acids. The CDR3 region is CASSVAGGDNEQFF. The CDR3 DNA reads as TGTGCCAGCAGCGTAGCAGGAGGGGACAATGAGCAGTTCTTC.